Following are 5 T cell receptor beta chains from one sample sequenced in a study of prognosis after radiotherapy for stage I lung cancer (dated by TCRdb to the early 2020s). The instrument was an Illumina HiSeq 3000. Two rounds of multiplex PCR were used to amplify the TCR beta CDR3 region from genomic DNA. The first PCR round used primers specific to each TRBV and TRBJ gene, with sequences filed in Chinese patent CN105087789A. TCRdb trimmed public reads at Q25 via fastp, called clones via MiXCR and kept in-frame beta chains. For every CDR3 protein sequence, its rows merge into one entry that carries the most common genes and DNA. Here the sample has 20,000 to 30,000 distinct CDR3 sequences; around 40% occur a single time. The ten largest clones add up to around a fifth of the sample. This specimen was PBMCs, taken before or after stereotactic body radiation therapy (not recorded which). All receptors derive from a donor over 45 with non-small cell lung cancer.

To note about this clonotype: At one boundary the junction diverges from the germline segment, which might be a read error. The V gene is TRBV2, the J gene TRBJ2-1; D may be TRBD2 (5 bases). CDR1 is SNHLY and CDR2 is FYNNEI in the germline V gene. This CDR3 is built from 15 residues. CDR3 DNA sequence: TGTGCAAGCAGTGCGGAACTAGAGGGAGACAATGAGCAGTTCTTC. This translates into CASSAELEGDNEQFF.

The chain links TRBV29-1 to TRBJ2-5, with a tentative D call TRBD1 (5 bases). Germline V gene data show CDR1 as SQVTM and CDR2 as ANQGSEA. V was shortened by 6 bases and J by 3 bases, with 14 bases between the two germline ends. The CDR3 extends over 13 amino acids. CDR3 in amino acids: CSVELAREETQYF. CDR3 coding DNA: TGCAGCGTCGAATTGGCCAGGGAAGAGACCCAGTACTTC.

The V and J genes are TRBV28 and TRBJ2-7, with D uncertain. This CDR3 spans 17 amino acids. The germline CDR1 and CDR2 sequences are MDHEN and SYDVKM. Trimming shortened V by 7 bases and J by 1 base, and 23 bases separated the two germline ends. Written as DNA, the CDR3 is TGTGCCAGCACACCCCGCTTTGGGTGGGGATGGTCCTACGAGCAGTACTTC. As protein: CASTPRFGWGWSYEQYF.

This clonotype was seen ten or more times. The CDR3 nucleotides read TGCAGCGTTGTATCGGGACTTCAATCCTACAATGAGCAGTTCTTC. This translates into CSVVSGLQSYNEQFF. This rearrangement joins TRBV29-1 to TRBJ2-1; TRBD2 might be the D (6 bases). Germline-derived CDR1 and CDR2 are SQVTM and ANQGSEA. V was cut by 4 bases and J by 1 base, with 14 bases left in between. This CDR3 spans 15 amino acids.

In DNA form, the CDR3 reads TGTGCCAGCAGCCCCGGTACCGGGACAGAGAATGAAAAACTGTTTTTT. Protein product: CASSPGTGTENEKLFF. V and J are TRBV5-6 and TRBJ1-4; 7 nucleotides agree with TRBD1. Germline V gene data show CDR1 as SGHDT and CDR2 as YYEEEE. The CDR3 totals 16 residues. J gave up 5 bases and V 4 bases, and 11 bases lay outside the gene matches.